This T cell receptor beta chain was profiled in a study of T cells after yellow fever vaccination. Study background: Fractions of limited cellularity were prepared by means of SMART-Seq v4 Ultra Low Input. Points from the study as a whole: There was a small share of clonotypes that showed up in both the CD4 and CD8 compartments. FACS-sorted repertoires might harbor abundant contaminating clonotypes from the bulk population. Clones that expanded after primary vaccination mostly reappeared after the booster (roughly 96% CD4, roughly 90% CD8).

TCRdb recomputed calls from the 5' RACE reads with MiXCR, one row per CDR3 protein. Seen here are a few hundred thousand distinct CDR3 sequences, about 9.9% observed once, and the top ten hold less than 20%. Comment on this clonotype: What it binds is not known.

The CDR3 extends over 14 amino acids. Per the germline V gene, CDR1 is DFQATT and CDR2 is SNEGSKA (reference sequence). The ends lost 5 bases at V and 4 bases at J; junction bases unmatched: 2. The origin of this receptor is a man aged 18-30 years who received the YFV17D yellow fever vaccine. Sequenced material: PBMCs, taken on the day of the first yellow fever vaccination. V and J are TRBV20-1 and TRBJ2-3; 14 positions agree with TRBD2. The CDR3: CSAGLAGGSDTQYF. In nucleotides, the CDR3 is TGCAGTGCTGGACTAGCGGGGGGCTCAGATACGCAGTATTTT.